The entry that follows covers one T cell receptor (beta chain) sequence. Methods used by the authors: Estimation of nucleated cell counts relied on the amplification of reference gene primers. Method: immunoSEQ multiplex PCR; TCRdb's copy keeps in-frame clones and lacks some. That table gives V, J and clone size, and the DNA gave D and trimming. The repertoire holds 31,000 or so clones, with 75% to 90% as singletons. V lost 6 bases and J lost 2, with 7 bases in between. The CDR3 extends over 13 amino acids. Germline V gene sequence: CDR1 KGHSY, CDR2 FQNENV. This entry belongs to a study of blood T cell repertoires in COVID-19. Study background: T cells, B-cell-depleted T cells, or PBMCs supplied cDNA or gDNA.

Sequencing was performed on peripheral blood. This TCR was recovered from a man older than 75 with acute or convalescent COVID-19. This chain connects TRBV16 to TRBJ2-2; the D is unclear. The CDR3 nucleotides read TGTGCCAGCAGACGAGCTAACACCGGGGAGCTGTTTTTT. This encodes CASRRANTGELFF.